One sample yielded the 4 T cell receptor beta chains listed below, sequenced in a study of Graves' ophthalmopathy and Graves' hyperthyroidism. The TCR beta CDR3 regions underwent amplification from RNA transcripts. An opening RT-PCR round employed HTBI primers and preceded a second-round multiplex PCR. TCRdb analysed the multiplex PCR reads with MiXCR anew, one entry per CDR3 protein. The repertoire holds about 390,000 distinct CDR3 sequences, with 15% to 20% as singletons. The sample consisted of peripheral blood. These receptors were collected from an adult woman with stable Graves' hyperthyroidism.

This clonotype has only a few counts. This chain connects TRBV20-1 to TRBJ2-7; 10 bases fit TRBD2. This CDR3 is built from 15 residues. Germline V lookup: CDR1 DFQATT, CDR2 SNEGSKA (reference sequence). The V segment lost 2 bases and the J segment 5 bases; nucleotides outside the gene matches: 9. The CDR3 nucleotides are TGCAGTGCTAGATCCCCAGCGGGAGGGCCCCACGAGCAGTACTTC. It codes for CSARSPAGGPHEQYF.

The sample holds many counts of this clonotype. This chain links TRBV4-3 with TRBJ1-2, with D tentatively TRBD1 (5 bases). Trimming removed 4 bases from V and 5 bases from J, with 14 bases in between. The CDR3 spans 14 residues. The V gene's germline CDR1 is LGHNA and CDR2 YSLEER. CDR3 nucleotide sequence: TGCGCCAGCAGCCGGGTAGGGGCCTCGTATGGCTACACCTTC. Amino acids: CASSRVGASYGYTF.

This clonotype was recorded at least ten times. The V call is TRBV6-4, the J call TRBJ2-7; 12 positions match TRBD2. V lost 6 bases and J lost 5; bases outside the gene matches: 14. This CDR3 comprises 17 residues. Germline V gene data show CDR1 as MRHNA and CDR2 as SNTAGT. The CDR3 region is CASRSGLAGILPHEQYF. CDR3 sequence (DNA): TGTGCCAGCAGGTCGGGACTAGCGGGTATACTTCCGCACGAGCAGTACTTC.

V usage is TRBV6-2 or TRBV6-3 and J usage is TRBJ2-7; the match to TRBD2 covers 13 bases. V lost 7 bases to trimming and J lost 4 bases; unmatched junction nucleotides: 7. Germline V gives CDR1 MNHEY, CDR2 SVGEGT. This CDR3 has 15 amino acids. This chain's CDR3 is CASNTPGLAGYEQYF. The CDR3 nucleotides are TGTGCCAGCAACACGCCGGGACTAGCGGGATACGAGCAGTACTTC.